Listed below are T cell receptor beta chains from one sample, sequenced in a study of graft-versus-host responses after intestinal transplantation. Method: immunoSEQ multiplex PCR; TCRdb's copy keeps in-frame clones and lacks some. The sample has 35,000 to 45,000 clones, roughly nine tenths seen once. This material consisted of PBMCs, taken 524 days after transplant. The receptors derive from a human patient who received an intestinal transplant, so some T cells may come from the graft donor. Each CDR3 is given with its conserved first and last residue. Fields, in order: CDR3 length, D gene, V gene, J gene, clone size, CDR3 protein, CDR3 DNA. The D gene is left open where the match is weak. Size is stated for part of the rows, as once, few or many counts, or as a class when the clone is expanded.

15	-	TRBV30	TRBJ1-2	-	CAWSFRSTAPYGYTF	TGTGCCTGGAGCTTTCGCTCGACGGCTCCCTATGGCTACACCTTC
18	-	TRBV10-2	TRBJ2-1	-	CASSAARGGTSRYNEQFF	TGCGCCAGCAGTGCCGCCAGGGGGGGGACCTCCCGATACAATGAGCAGTTCTTC
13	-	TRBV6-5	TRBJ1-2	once	CASSYSSGNGYTF	TGTGCCAGCAGTTACTCGAGCGGGAATGGCTACACCTTC
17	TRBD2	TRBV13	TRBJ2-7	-	CASSLGGVSGRGYEQYF	TGTGCCAGCAGCTTAGGGGGCGTGAGCGGGAGAGGGTACGAGCAGTACTTC
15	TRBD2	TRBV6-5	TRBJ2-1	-	CASSWAGRGLNEQFF	TGTGCCAGCAGTTGGGCAGGGAGGGGTCTCAATGAGCAGTTCTTC
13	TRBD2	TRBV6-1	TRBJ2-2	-	CASSTSGNGELFF	TGTGCCAGCTCCACTAGCGGGAACGGGGAGCTGTTTTTT
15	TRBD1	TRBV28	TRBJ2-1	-	CASRGTGGYGNEQFF	TGTGCCAGCAGGGGGACAGGGGGGTACGGCAATGAGCAGTTCTTC
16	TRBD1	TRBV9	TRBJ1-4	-	CASSPGTGGLSEKLFF	TGTGCCAGCAGCCCAGGGACAGGGGGCCTTAGTGAAAAACTGTTTTTT
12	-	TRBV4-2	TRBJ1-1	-	CASSPLGTEAFF	TGTGCCAGCAGTCCCCTGGGCACTGAAGCTTTCTTT
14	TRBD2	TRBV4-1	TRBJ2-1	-	CASSQVSGNNEQFF	TGCGCCAGCAGCCAAGTTAGCGGGAACAATGAGCAGTTCTTC
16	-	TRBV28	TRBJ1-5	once	CASRRPAGGTNQPQHF	TGTGCCAGCAGGCGCCCGGCGGGGGGCACTAATCAGCCCCAGCATTTT
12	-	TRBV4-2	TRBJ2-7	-	CASSKDNYEQYF	TGTGCCAGCAGCAAAGATAACTACGAGCAGTACTTC
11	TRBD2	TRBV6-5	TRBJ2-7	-	CASGRAYEQYF	TGTGCCAGTGGGAGGGCCTACGAGCAGTACTTC
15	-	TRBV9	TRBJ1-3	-	CASSVSGTVENTIYF	TGTGCCAGCAGCGTAAGTGGGACGGTTGAAAACACCATATATTTT
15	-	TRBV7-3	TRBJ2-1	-	CASSLSFSSYNEQFF	TGTGCCAGCAGCTTATCCTTCAGCTCCTACAATGAGCAGTTCTTC
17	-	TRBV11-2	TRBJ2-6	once	CASSFRPPTSGANVLTF	TGTGCCAGCAGCTTTAGGCCACCAACATCTGGGGCCAACGTCCTGACTTTC
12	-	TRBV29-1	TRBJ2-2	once	CSVTTVGGELFF	TGCAGCGTTACCACGGTTGGCGGGGAGCTGTTTTTT
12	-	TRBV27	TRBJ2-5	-	CASRAAGETQYF	TGTGCCAGCAGGGCAGCAGGAGAGACCCAGTACTTC
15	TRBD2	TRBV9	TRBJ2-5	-	CASSPSGSPQETQYF	TGTGCCAGCAGCCCTAGCGGGAGCCCCCAGGAGACCCAGTACTTC
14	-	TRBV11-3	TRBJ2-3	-	CASSLGGRTDTQYF	TGTGCCAGCAGCTTAGGGGGGAGAACAGATACGCAGTATTTT